The T cell receptor beta chain described here comes from a study of T cell repertoires in cytomegalovirus infection. As for the study in general: A matching HLA type, together with CMV infection, was signaled by public TCR beta signatures.

Broader study findings: There were HLA-C-restricted CMV-specific TCR beta clonotypes dominating the ex vivo response. Individuals carrying CMV plus the relevant HLA were identified by cumulative frequency of public TCR beta families.

TCRdb reprocessed the reads with MiXCR, giving one entry per CDR3 protein. The profile covers some 180,000 distinct CDR3 sequences, with roughly 9.8% appearing a single time and roughly 5.1% taken by the ten largest. This clonotype has at least ten counts. What it recognizes is unknown. CDR3 length: 15 residues. V dropped 5 bases and J dropped 8; count of bases not matched to a gene: 5. Looked up from germline, CDR1 is MDHEN and CDR2 is SYDVKM. This TCR derives from a human donor in good health (CMV status not recorded). Some clones in this sample may be carry-over from other donors' samples. The J gene is TRBJ2-1, the V gene TRBV28; 14 nucleotides match TRBD2. The specimen sequenced was PBMCs. The CDR3 loop reads CASSKTSGRAYEQFF. CDR3 bases: TGTGCCAGCAGTAAGACTAGCGGGAGGGCCTATGAGCAGTTCTTC.